One and the same sample provided the 28 T cell receptor beta chains below, sequenced in a study of control samples from healthy donors and cancer patients. TCRdb's copy holds only in-frame clones and misses some; the assay was immunoSEQ multiplex PCR. The table includes 60,000 to 95,000 clones, 89% detected once. Sequences were obtained from PBMCs. The receptors were sampled from a woman in her forties or fifties with colorectal cancer.

This rearrangement joins TRBV5-1 to TRBJ1-1, with D unresolved. V lost 1 base and J 0 bases, leaving 7 bases between the germline ends. CDR1 and CDR2 from the germline V gene are SGHRS and YFSETQ. This CDR3 is built from 14 residues. CDR3 sequence reads: CASSLSAVNTEAFF. The CDR3 DNA reads as TGCGCCAGCAGCTTGAGCGCGGTGAACACTGAAGCTTTCTTT.

The chain links TRBV6-2 or TRBV6-3 to TRBJ2-5; 9 nucleotides line up with TRBD2. Per germline, CDR1 MNHEY and CDR2 SVGEGT. V gave up 2 bases and J gave up 5 bases; unmatched junction bases: 9. This CDR3 has 16 residues. The CDR3 DNA is TGTGCCAGCAGTTACGGGGCTCTAGCGGGGCGGGAGACCCAGTACTTC. Encoded protein: CASSYGALAGRETQYF.

This chain's CDR3 is CVRSLSTGNGYTF. CDR3 sequence (DNA): TGTGTCAGAAGCTTATCGACAGGGAATGGCTACACCTTC. The chain uses TRBV7-5 and TRBJ1-2; the table gives TRBD1 as D, unverified against the DNA. TRBV7-5 is given as a pseudogene. The CDR3 contains 13 residues.

The chain employs TRBV5-4 and TRBJ2-6, with D possibly matching TRBD1 (5 bases). Per germline, CDR1 SGHNT and CDR2 YYREEE (reference sequence). The CDR3 sequence is 19 residues long. V was trimmed by 0 bases and J by 0 bases, leaving 16 bases between them. The DNA of the CDR3 is TGTGCCAGCAGCTTGGGGGGCTCAGGGCTCCACTCTGGGGCCAACGTCCTGACTTTC. Translation gives CASSLGGSGLHSGANVLTF.

The rearrangement links TRBV9 to TRBJ1-2; D gene uncertain. Looked up from germline, CDR1 is SGDLS and CDR2 is YYNGEE. CDR3 length: 14 residues. Trimming removed 0 bases at V and 4 bases at J, with 10 bases between. CDR3 loop: CASSVDGVPYGYTF. The CDR3 region has the DNA TGTGCCAGCAGCGTAGATGGGGTCCCCTATGGCTACACCTTC.

This chain joins TRBV6-2 or TRBV6-3 and TRBJ2-3, with 9 bases aligning to TRBD1. The CDR3 totals 15 residues. Germline assignment: CDR1 MNHEY and CDR2 SVGEGT. J lost 7 bases, V lost 2 bases, and 7 bases had no gene match. As DNA, the CDR3 is TGTGCCAGCAGTTACGGGACAGGGAGCCTATATACGCAGTATTTT. It translates to CASSYGTGSLYTQYF.

The chain employs TRBV2 and TRBJ2-1; a weak D match, TRBD1 (5 bases). Trimming shortened V by 0 bases and J by 7 bases, and 10 bases separated the two germline ends. Germline lookup yields CDR1 SNHLY and CDR2 FYNNEI. This CDR3 region has 14 residues. CDR3: CASSEALGRNEQFF. DNA for the CDR3: TGTGCCAGCAGTGAAGCATTGGGGCGGAATGAGCAGTTCTTC.

J is TRBJ1-2 and V is TRBV6-2 or TRBV6-3; D gene ambiguous. V lost 2 bases and J 4 bases, leaving 8 bases between the germline ends. Germline values: CDR1 MNHEY, CDR2 SVGEGT. This CDR3 has 13 residues. The CDR3 coding sequence is TGTGCCAGCAGTTACAGGCAGATCTATGGCTACACCTTC. Its translation is CASSYRQIYGYTF.

This chain uses TRBV18 with TRBJ1-5; 8 bases align to TRBD1. J was trimmed by 6 bases and V by 3 bases; bases with no gene match: 7. The CDR3 spans 15 residues. CDR1 is KGHSH and CDR2 is LQKENI in the germline V gene. CDR3 nucleotides: TGTGCCAGCTCACCCCAGGACAGGGAGGGTCAGCCCCAGCATTTT. Residues: CASSPQDREGQPQHF.

This chain uses TRBV7-2 with TRBJ1-6; 8 bases fit TRBD1. Germline V CDR1 and CDR2: SGHTA, FQGNSA. V lost 5 bases, J lost 4 bases, and 4 bases stayed unmatched. The CDR3 spans 15 residues. The CDR3 region has the DNA TGTGCCAGCAGCCCAGGGGGCTATTATAATTCACCCCTCCACTTT. This sequence encodes CASSPGGYYNSPLHF.

This sequence joins TRBV3-1 (or the pseudogene TRBV3-2) and TRBJ2-5; possibly TRBD1 or TRBD2 for D (6 bases each). Germline V lookup: CDR1 LGHDT, CDR2 YNNKEL (reference sequence). The CDR3 totals 20 residues. Trimming shortened V by 1 base and J by 2 bases, and 26 bases separated the two germline ends. The CDR3 DNA reads TGTGCCAGCAGCCAAGTCCCCCTTCCTCAACTCGGGGGCGGTCAAGAGACCCAGTACTTC. Encoded protein: CASSQVPLPQLGGGQETQYF.

The chain carries TRBV7-8 and TRBJ1-5; D is uncertain. The germline V gene encodes CDR1 SGHVS and CDR2 FQNEAQ. The CDR3 has 15 amino acids. Trimming stripped 1 base from V and 1 base from J, with 8 bases between. DNA of the CDR3: TGTGCCAGCAGCTTAGACAGACTGAGCAATCAGCCCCAGCATTTT. Amino acid sequence: CASSLDRLSNQPQHF.

The rearrangement uses TRBV28 and TRBJ2-7, with D possibly matching TRBD1 (6 bases). Germline assignment: CDR1 MDHEN and CDR2 SYDVKM. The ends were cut back, 4 bases at V and 3 bases at J, with 13 bases in the middle. CDR3 size: 14 residues. CDR3 DNA sequence: TGTGCCAGCAGTTCCGACAGGTTCCTCTACGAGCAGTACGTC. Its translation: CASSSDRFLYEQYV.

The V gene is TRBV30, the J gene TRBJ1-5; D gene unclear. CDR3 length equals 15 residues. V lost 0 bases and J 2 bases, leaving 11 bases between the germline ends. In germline, CDR1 is GTSNPN, CDR2 SVGIG (reference sequence). The CDR3 bases are TGTGCCTGGAGTGTGTGGGGAAAGGGCAATCAGCCCCAGCATTTT. Amino acids: CAWSVWGKGNQPQHF.

The V gene is TRBV28, the J gene TRBJ2-5; TRBD1 is a possible D gene (6 bases). The V gene's germline CDR1 is MDHEN and CDR2 SYDVKM. V lost 5 bases, J lost 2 bases, and 12 bases lay in between. CDR3 size: 14 residues. CDR3 sequence: CASSPHDRQETQYF. The CDR3 DNA reads as TGTGCCAGCAGTCCACACGACAGGCAAGAGACCCAGTACTTC.

This clone was observed once. The rearrangement uses TRBV6-5 and TRBJ1-6; no clear D. Germline CDR1 MNHEY, CDR2 SVGAGI. Deletions cut 5 bases from V and 6 bases from J, with 11 bases between. The CDR3 covers 14 residues. Here the CDR3 DNA reads TGTGCCAGCAGTCTCCTGGGCCCTAATTCACCCCTCCACTTT. This encodes CASSLLGPNSPLHF.

This clone came up once. This chain uses TRBV18 with TRBJ1-2, with a possible D match to TRBD1 (5 bases). The ends were cut back, 3 bases at V and 3 bases at J, with 8 bases in the middle. The CDR3 is 13 amino acids. CDR1 and CDR2 from the germline V gene are KGHSH and LQKENI. The CDR3 DNA is TGTGCCAGCTCACCGGGACTGGACTATGGCTACACCTTC. It specifies CASSPGLDYGYTF.

The chain has TRBV6-2 or TRBV6-3 and TRBJ2-1, with D unclear. The CDR3 contains 13 residues. From germline, CDR1 is MNHEY and CDR2 SVGEGT. The V gene lost 4 bases and the J gene lost 3 bases, with 7 bases spanning the gap. The CDR3 DNA reads as TGTGCCAGCAGTTGGACGGTCTACAATGAGCAGTTCTTC. Its translation: CASSWTVYNEQFF.

CDR3 bases: TGTGCCAGCAGTTCCCAGGAGGAGACCCAGTACTTC. It codes for CASSSQEETQYF. This chain connects TRBV6-5 to TRBJ2-5; D is unresolved. The CDR3 loop spans 12 amino acids. Trimming shortened V by 4 bases and J by 5 bases, and 8 bases separated the two germline ends. The germline V gene has CDR1 MNHEY and CDR2 SVGAGI.

The chain has TRBV18 and TRBJ2-3; TRBD2 aligns across 14 bases. Germline loops: CDR1 KGHSH, CDR2 LQKENI. The CDR3 totals 16 residues. Trimming took 4 bases from V and 2 from J; bases not matched to a gene: 2. The CDR3 nucleotides read TGTGCCAGCTCACGACTAGCGGGGGGGTCCACAGATACGCAGTATTTT. Its protein is CASSRLAGGSTDTQYF.

The chain uses TRBV2 and TRBJ1-2; 7 bases line up with TRBD1. This CDR3 is built from 16 residues. The V gene's germline CDR1 is SNHLY and CDR2 FYNNEI. Trimming at V came to 4 bases and at J to 1 base, leaving 9 bases not matched to a gene. CDR3 region: CASSVRPRGGNYGYTF. The CDR3 nucleotides are TGTGCCAGCAGTGTTCGACCCAGGGGGGGTAACTATGGCTACACCTTC.

Only one count was recorded for this clone. The V gene is TRBV23-1, the J gene TRBJ2-7; TRBD1 matches 7 bases. TRBV23-1 is placed among ORFs of uncertain function. The CDR3 covers 20 residues. The V segment lost 2 bases and the J segment 0 bases; nucleotides outside the gene matches: 19. CDR3 in amino acids: CASSQGQLYDREISSYEQYV. CDR3 DNA: TGCGCCAGCAGTCAAGGGCAACTTTACGACAGGGAAATTAGCTCCTACGAGCAGTACGTC.

CDR3 amino acids: CASSIRLAGGNSVTGELFF. CDR3 bases: TGTGCCAGCAGCATAAGACTAGCGGGGGGGAACTCTGTCACCGGGGAGCTGTTTTTT. The chain employs TRBV7-8 and TRBJ2-2; 14 bases agree with TRBD2. The CDR3 consists of 19 residues. Germline values: CDR1 SGHVS, CDR2 FQNEAQ. The V gene end was trimmed by 5 bases and the J gene end by 4 bases; junction bases not matched to a gene: 12.

The rearrangement uses TRBV3-1 (or the pseudogene TRBV3-2) and TRBJ2-3, with 14 bases that match TRBD2. The germline CDR1 and CDR2 sequences are LGHDT and YNNKEL (reference sequence). Trimming took 4 bases from V and 1 from J; bases not matched to a gene: 1. The CDR3 runs 16 residues. CDR3 in amino acids: CASSRTSGGRTDTQYF. CDR3 nucleotide sequence: TGTGCCAGCAGCCGGACTAGCGGGGGGCGCACAGATACGCAGTATTTT.

V is TRBV30 and J is TRBJ1-1; D is possibly TRBD1 (5 bases). From germline, CDR1 is GTSNPN and CDR2 SVGIG (reference sequence). V shed 4 bases and J shed 1 base, with 10 bases lying between them. The CDR3 loop spans 13 amino acids. CDR3: CAWTLDRNTEAFF. DNA for the CDR3: TGTGCCTGGACCCTAGACAGGAACACTGAAGCTTTCTTT.

The chain carries TRBV19 and TRBJ1-5; D remains ambiguous. The CDR3 contains 12 residues. The V gene lost 1 base and the J gene lost 4 bases, with 2 bases spanning the gap. The germline gives CDR1 LNHDA, CDR2 SQIVND (reference sequence). The CDR3 here is CASSIGNQPQHF. The CDR3, as DNA: TGTGCCAGTAGTATAGGAAATCAGCCCCAGCATTTT.

The chain uses TRBV18 and TRBJ2-5; D perhaps matches TRBD1 (5 bases). CDR3 length: 14 amino acids. CDR1 is KGHSH and CDR2 is LQKENI in the germline V gene. Trimming stripped 2 bases from V and 5 bases from J, with 12 bases between. CDR3 sequence reads: CASSPGAVGETQYF. The CDR3 DNA reads as TGTGCCAGCTCACCAGGGGCCGTGGGGGAGACCCAGTACTTC.

The rearrangement joins TRBV12-5 to TRBJ2-3; D is undetermined. Germline V gives CDR1 LGHNT, CDR2 FRNRAP. The CDR3 runs 12 residues. V gave up 7 bases and J gave up 6 bases, with 11 bases separating them. The CDR3 reads CASAPRLDTQYF. For the CDR3, the DNA is TGTGCTAGTGCCCCACGGCTGGATACGCAGTATTTT.